The 5 T cell receptor beta chains reported below all come from one sample, sequenced in a study of metastatic and nonmetastatic thyroid tumors. Thyroid surgery took place with no prior treatment in any patient. Using MiXCR, TCRdb re-called clones from the PCR reads. The repertoire has around 53,000 clones, roughly 15% of them found once; the top ten carry 2.5% to 3.5%. The specimen was blood. All receptors derive from a female donor with papillary thyroid cancer or a benign thyroid nodule (not recorded which). Some clones in this sample may be carry-over from other donors' samples.

The chain's CDR3 is CASSQSYSRREEKLFF. The CDR3 DNA follows: TGTGCCAGCTCACAATCATACTCTCGGAGGGAAGAAAAACTGTTTTTT. The rearrangement links TRBV18 to TRBJ1-4; D remains unclear. In germline, CDR1 is KGHSH, CDR2 LQKENI. V was clipped by 4 bases and J by 8 bases, with 20 bases between them. CDR3 length: 16 residues.

This clone was seen ten or more times. This chain uses TRBV2 with TRBJ2-1; perhaps TRBD1 as D (6 bases). The CDR3 runs 14 residues. Germline V gives CDR1 SNHLY, CDR2 FYNNEI. V was pared by 7 bases and J by 6 bases, with 16 bases between. The CDR3 region has the DNA TGTGCCAGCACAGGGCAGGGGCTAGGCAATGAGCAGTTCTTC. This gives the protein CASTGQGLGNEQFF.

In its sample, this clone was seen many times. This sequence joins TRBV7-6 and TRBJ2-7; D unclear. V lost 3 bases and J 7 bases, leaving 13 bases between the germline ends. CDR1 SGHVS and CDR2 FNYEAQ come from the germline V gene. The CDR3 contains 13 residues. The CDR3 sequence: CASSLRIGREQYF. DNA for the CDR3: TGTGCCAGCAGCTTGAGGATAGGGCGGGAGCAGTACTTC.

This clone was picked up many times. This chain uses TRBV3-1 with TRBJ2-7; TRBD2 aligns across 8 bases. CDR3 length: 14 residues. Germline assignment: CDR1 LGHDT and CDR2 YNNKEL (reference sequence). J gave up 6 bases and V 3 bases, and 7 bases lay outside the gene matches. In DNA, the CDR3 is TGTGCCAGCAGCCAGGGACTAGATATCGGCGAGCAGTACTTC. Residues: CASSQGLDIGEQYF.

Of note for this clone: This could be a read error, since a much larger clone is one nucleotide away. Other DNA sequences of this sample code for an identical CDR3. The chain employs TRBV3-1 and TRBJ2-2; maybe TRBD2 (6 bases). Germline V lookup: CDR1 LGHDT, CDR2 YNNKEL (reference sequence). The CDR3 spans 19 residues. Trimming pared 1 base from V and 3 bases from J, leaving 21 bases between. The CDR3 region is CASSQGLVTRRWDTGELFF. The CDR3 DNA is TGTGCCAGCAGCCAAGGACTAGTCACGCGGAGGTGGGACACCGGGGAGCTGTTTTTT.